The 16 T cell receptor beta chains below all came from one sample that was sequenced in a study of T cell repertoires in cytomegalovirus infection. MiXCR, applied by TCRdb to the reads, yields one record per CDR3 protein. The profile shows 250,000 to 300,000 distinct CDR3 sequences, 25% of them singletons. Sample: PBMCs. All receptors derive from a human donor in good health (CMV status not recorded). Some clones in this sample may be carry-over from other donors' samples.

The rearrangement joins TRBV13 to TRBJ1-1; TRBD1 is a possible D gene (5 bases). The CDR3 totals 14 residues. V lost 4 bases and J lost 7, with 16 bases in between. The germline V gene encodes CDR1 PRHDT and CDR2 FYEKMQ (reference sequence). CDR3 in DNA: TGTGCCAGCAGCTCGCGGACAAATATAAATGAAGCTTTCTTT. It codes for CASSSRTNINEAFF.

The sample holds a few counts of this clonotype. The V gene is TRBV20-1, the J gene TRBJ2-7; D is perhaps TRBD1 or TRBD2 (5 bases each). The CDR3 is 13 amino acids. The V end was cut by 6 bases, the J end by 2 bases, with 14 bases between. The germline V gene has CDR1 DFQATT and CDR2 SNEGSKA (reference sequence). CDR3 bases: TGCAGTGCCAGCCGGGACCGTCCCTACGAGCAGTACTTC. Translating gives CSASRDRPYEQYF.

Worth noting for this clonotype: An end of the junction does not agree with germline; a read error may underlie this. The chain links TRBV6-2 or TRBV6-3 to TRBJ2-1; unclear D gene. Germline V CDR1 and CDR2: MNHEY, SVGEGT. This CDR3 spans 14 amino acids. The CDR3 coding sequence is TGTGCCAGCAGCTACTTGAGCTCCTACAATGAGCAGTTCTTC. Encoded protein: CASSYLSSYNEQFF.

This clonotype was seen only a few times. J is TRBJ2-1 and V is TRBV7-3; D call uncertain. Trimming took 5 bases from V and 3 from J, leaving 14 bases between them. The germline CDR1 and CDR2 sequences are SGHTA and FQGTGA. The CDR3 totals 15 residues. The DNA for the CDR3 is TGTGCCAGCAGCCCCCGGGCCTCCAGCTACAATGAGCAGTTCTTC. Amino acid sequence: CASSPRASSYNEQFF.

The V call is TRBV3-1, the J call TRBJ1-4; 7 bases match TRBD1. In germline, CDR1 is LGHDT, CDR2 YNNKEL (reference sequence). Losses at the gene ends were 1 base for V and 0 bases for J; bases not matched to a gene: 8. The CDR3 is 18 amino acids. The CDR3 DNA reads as TGTGCCAGCAGCCAAGCGTTAGGGGGCTCTCCAACTAATGAAAAACTGTTTTTT. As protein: CASSQALGGSPTNEKLFF.

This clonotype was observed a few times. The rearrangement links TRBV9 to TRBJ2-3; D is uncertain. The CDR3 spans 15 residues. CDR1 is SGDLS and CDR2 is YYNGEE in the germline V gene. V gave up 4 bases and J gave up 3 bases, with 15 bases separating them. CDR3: CASSLLPQRTDTQYF. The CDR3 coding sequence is TGTGCCAGCAGCCTCCTTCCACAAAGAACAGATACGCAGTATTTT.

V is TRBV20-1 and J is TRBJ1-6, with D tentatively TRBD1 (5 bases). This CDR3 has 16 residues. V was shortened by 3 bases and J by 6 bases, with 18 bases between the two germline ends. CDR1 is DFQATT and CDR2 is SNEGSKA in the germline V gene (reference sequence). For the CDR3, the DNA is TGCAGTGCTAGTGTCCCAGCTGGGACTCGTAATTCACCCCTCCACTTT. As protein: CSASVPAGTRNSPLHF.

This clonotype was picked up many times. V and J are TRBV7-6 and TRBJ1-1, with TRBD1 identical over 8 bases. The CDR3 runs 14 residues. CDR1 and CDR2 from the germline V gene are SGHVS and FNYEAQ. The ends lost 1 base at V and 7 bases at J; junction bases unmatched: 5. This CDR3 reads CASSLGADRGEAFF. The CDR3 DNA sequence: TGTGCCAGCAGCTTAGGGGCAGACAGGGGTGAAGCTTTCTTT. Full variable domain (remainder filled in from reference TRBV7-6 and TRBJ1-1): GAGVSQSPRYKVTKRGQDVALRCDPISGHVSLYWYRQALGQGPEFLTYFNYEAQQDKSGLPNDRFSAERPEGSISTLTIQRTEQRDSAMYRCASSLGADRGEAFFGQGTRLTVV.

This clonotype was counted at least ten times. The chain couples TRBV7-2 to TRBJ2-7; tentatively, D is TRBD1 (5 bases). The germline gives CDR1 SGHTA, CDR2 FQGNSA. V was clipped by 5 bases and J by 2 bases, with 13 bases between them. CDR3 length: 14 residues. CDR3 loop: CASSPGWSTYEQYF. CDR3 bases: TGTGCCAGCAGCCCAGGGTGGTCTACCTACGAGCAGTACTTC.

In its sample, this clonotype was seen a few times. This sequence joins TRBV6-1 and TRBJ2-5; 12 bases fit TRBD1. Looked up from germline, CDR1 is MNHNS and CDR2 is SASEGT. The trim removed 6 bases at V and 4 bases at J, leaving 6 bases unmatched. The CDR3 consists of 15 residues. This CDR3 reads CASRGDRGRRETQYF. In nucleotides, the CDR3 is TGTGCCAGCAGAGGGGACAGGGGGCGGCGAGAGACCCAGTACTTC.

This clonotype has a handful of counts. The CDR3 DNA reads TGTGCCAGTAGTCCGGGGGGTTCAAATGAGCAGTTCTTC. It specifies CASSPGGSNEQFF. The chain links TRBV19 to TRBJ2-1; 7 bases are a match to TRBD2. V shed 5 bases and J 7 bases; nucleotides not matched to a gene: 5. Germline V lookup: CDR1 LNHDA, CDR2 SQIVND (reference sequence). The CDR3 runs 13 residues. Using reference TRBV19 and TRBJ2-1 for the parts outside the CDR3, the full variable domain is DGGITQSPKYLFRKEGQNVTLSCEQNLNHDAMYWYRQDPGQGLRLIYYSQIVNDFQKGDIAEGYSVSREKKESFPLTVTSAQKNPTAFYLCASSPGGSNEQFFGPGTRLTVL.

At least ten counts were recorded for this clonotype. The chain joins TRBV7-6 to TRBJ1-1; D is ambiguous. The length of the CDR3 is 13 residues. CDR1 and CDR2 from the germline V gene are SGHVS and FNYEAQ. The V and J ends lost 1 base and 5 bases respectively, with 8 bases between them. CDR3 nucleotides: TGTGCCAGCAGCTTAGTAGCAGGAACTGAAGCTTTCTTT. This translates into CASSLVAGTEAFF.

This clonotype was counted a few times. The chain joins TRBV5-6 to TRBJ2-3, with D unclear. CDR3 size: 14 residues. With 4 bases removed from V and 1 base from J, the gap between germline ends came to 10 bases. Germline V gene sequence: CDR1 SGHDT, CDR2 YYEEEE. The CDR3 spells CASSAYRRTDTQYF. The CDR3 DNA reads TGTGCCAGCAGCGCCTACAGACGCACAGATACGCAGTATTTT.

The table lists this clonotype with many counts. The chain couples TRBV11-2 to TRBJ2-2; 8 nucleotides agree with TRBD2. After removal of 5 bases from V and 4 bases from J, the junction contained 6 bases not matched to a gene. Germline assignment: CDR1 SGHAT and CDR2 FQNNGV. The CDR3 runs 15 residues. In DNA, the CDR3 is TGTGCCAGCAGCCCACGACTAGCGACCACCGGGGAGCTGTTTTTT. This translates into CASSPRLATTGELFF.

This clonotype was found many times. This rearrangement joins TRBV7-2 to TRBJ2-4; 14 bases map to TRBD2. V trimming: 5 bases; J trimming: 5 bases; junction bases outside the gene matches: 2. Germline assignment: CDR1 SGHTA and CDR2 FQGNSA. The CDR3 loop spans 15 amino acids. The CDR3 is CASSLGLAGENIQYF. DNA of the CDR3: TGTGCCAGCAGCCTGGGACTAGCGGGGGAAAACATTCAGTACTTC. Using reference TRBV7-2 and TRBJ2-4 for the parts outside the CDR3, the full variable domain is GAGVSQSPSNKVTEKGKDVELRCDPISGHTALYWYRQSLGQGLEFLIYFQGNSAPDKSGLPSDRFSAERTGGSVSTLTIQRTQQEDSAVYLCASSLGLAGENIQYFGAGTRLSVL.

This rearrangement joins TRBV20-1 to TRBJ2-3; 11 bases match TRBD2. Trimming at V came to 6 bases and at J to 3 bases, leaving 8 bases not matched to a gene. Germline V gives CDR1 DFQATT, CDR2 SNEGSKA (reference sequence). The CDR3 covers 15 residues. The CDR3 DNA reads TGCAGTGCGCACCAGACTAGCGGGGAAACAGATACGCAGTATTTT. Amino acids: CSAHQTSGETDTQYF.